Each of the 21 T cell receptor beta chains below was sequenced from the same sample in a study of blood T cell repertoires in COVID-19 (dated by TCRdb to 2020 to 2022). The receptor library was made with the immunoSEQ multiplex PCR assay. TCRdb's version of the immuneACCESS table is confined to in-frame rearrangements and falls short of the full clone set. An unresolved V gene accounts for under half of the shortfall where checked; the remainder is of unknown origin. The sample yields some 250,000 clones; about four fifths were counted once. Approximately 9.4% of the sample is in the top ten clones. The sample consisted of peripheral blood. The receptors stem from a woman of 80 years or more with acute or convalescent COVID-19.

The rearrangement links TRBV5-6 to TRBJ1-5; D call uncertain. The CDR3 loop spans 14 amino acids. Per the germline V gene, CDR1 is SGHDT and CDR2 is YYEEEE. Trimming took off 4 bases at V and 3 bases at J, with 11 bases between the two ends. As DNA, the CDR3 is TGTGCCAGCAGCCCAGGACGGGACAATCAGCCCCAGCATTTT. Translating gives CASSPGRDNQPQHF.

J is TRBJ2-3 and V is TRBV6-5, with D perhaps TRBD2 (6 bases). Trimming shortened V by 6 bases and J by 4 bases, and 8 bases separated the two germline ends. From germline, CDR1 is MNHEY and CDR2 SVGAGI. The CDR3 extends over 12 amino acids. The CDR3 spells CASRRGADTQYF. The CDR3 coding sequence is TGTGCCAGCAGGCGGGGTGCAGATACGCAGTATTTT.

The chain employs TRBV30 and TRBJ1-4; D perhaps matches TRBD1 (5 bases). V lost 3 bases to trimming and J lost 7 bases, with 15 bases between them. The CDR3 has 14 residues. Germline V lookup: CDR1 GTSNPN, CDR2 SVGIG (reference sequence). The CDR3 reads CAWRRQPASEKLFF. In DNA, the CDR3 is TGTGCCTGGAGGAGACAGCCGGCCAGTGAAAAACTGTTTTTT.

The rearrangement links TRBV7-6 to TRBJ1-2; D gene ambiguous. The germline V gene encodes CDR1 SGHVS and CDR2 FNYEAQ. Deletions cut 2 bases from V and 6 bases from J, with 10 bases between. This CDR3 has 13 amino acids. The CDR3 coding sequence is TGTGCCAGCAGCTTATCAAGGGAGCATGGCTACACCTTC. Amino acids: CASSLSREHGYTF.

The chain carries TRBV24-1 and TRBJ2-2, with a weak D call TRBD2 (7 bases). CDR1 is KGHDR, CDR2 SFDVKD, per germline. V shed 1 base and J shed 6 bases, with 14 bases lying between them. The CDR3 spans 16 residues. The CDR3 DNA is TGTGCCACCAGTGATTTTCCCAGGGGAGGGTCCGGGGAGCTGTTTTTT. Protein sequence: CATSDFPRGGSGELFF.

V usage is TRBV11-2 and J usage is TRBJ2-1; tentative D call: TRBD2 (7 bases). The CDR3 sequence is 16 residues long. Between the trimmed V and J ends, which lost 5 bases and 8 bases, there was a span of 22 bases. Germline CDR1 and CDR2: SGHAT and FQNNGV. Here the CDR3 DNA reads TGTGCCAGCAGCCTCGCTAGGGGGAGGGGAATCGATGAGCAGTTCTTC. Translation: CASSLARGRGIDEQFF.

The gene calls are TRBV9 and TRBJ2-2; D is perhaps TRBD1 (6 bases). V was pared by 3 bases and J by 4 bases, with 13 bases between. Germline-derived CDR1 and CDR2 are SGDLS and YYNGEE. The CDR3 covers 15 residues. This CDR3 reads CASSAQGISTGELFF. As DNA, the CDR3 is TGTGCCAGCAGCGCCCAGGGGATTTCCACCGGGGAGCTGTTTTTT.

V and J are TRBV16 and TRBJ1-2; no definite D call. Germline V gene sequence: CDR1 KGHSY, CDR2 FQNENV. This CDR3 spans 17 amino acids. V was cut by 2 bases and J by 1 base, with 17 bases left in between. The CDR3 loop is CASSQKERPGNNYGYTF. CDR3 DNA: TGTGCCAGCAGCCAAAAAGAACGGCCGGGTAATAACTATGGCTACACCTTC.

The V call is TRBV7-9, the J call TRBJ1-2; perhaps TRBD1 as D (5 bases). Deletions cut 5 bases from V and 6 bases from J, with 19 bases between. Germline lookup yields CDR1 SEHNR and CDR2 FQNEAQ (reference sequence). This CDR3 is 15 amino acids long. The CDR3 is CASSLLGAGYNGYTF. The CDR3 DNA reads as TGTGCCAGCAGCCTCTTAGGGGCCGGGTATAATGGCTACACCTTC.

The gene calls are TRBV28 and TRBJ1-5, with a weak D call TRBD1 (5 bases). The CDR3 sequence is 14 residues long. The germline gives CDR1 MDHEN, CDR2 SYDVKM. V was trimmed by 2 bases and J by 8 bases, leaving 13 bases between them. The CDR3 nucleotides are TGTGCCAGCAGTTTAAACCGTTGGGGGGAGCCCCAGCATTTT. It yields the protein CASSLNRWGEPQHF. The whole variable domain, remainder taken from reference TRBV28 and TRBJ1-5, is DVKVTQSSRYLVKRTGEKVFLECVQDMDHENMFWYRQDPGLGLRLIYFSYDVKMKEKGDIPEGYSVSREKKERFSLILESASTNQTSMYLCASSLNRWGEPQHFGDGTRLSIL.

The J gene is TRBJ1-2, the V gene TRBV10-3; possibly TRBD1 for D (6 bases). The CDR3 runs 13 residues. The V gene lost 11 bases and the J gene lost 2 bases, with 15 bases spanning the gap. The germline V gene has CDR1 ENHRY and CDR2 SYGVKD. CDR3 protein: CAFTQGLNYGYTF. CDR3 DNA: TGTGCCTTTACCCAGGGGTTAAACTATGGCTACACCTTC.

The chain has TRBV19 and TRBJ1-2, with D possibly being TRBD1 (6 bases). The CDR3 loop spans 13 amino acids. Trimming removed 4 bases at V and 5 bases at J, with 11 bases between. Germline CDR1 reads LNHDA; CDR2 reads SQIVND (reference sequence). CDR3 coding DNA: TGTGCCAGTAGTACAAGGACAGCTTATGGCTACACCTTC. This gives the protein CASSTRTAYGYTF.

This clone has only a few counts. This rearrangement joins TRBV2 to TRBJ1-5; maybe TRBD1 (5 bases). The CDR3 extends over 13 amino acids. V shed 8 bases and J shed 4 bases, with 12 bases lying between them. The germline CDR1 and CDR2 sequences are SNHLY and FYNNEI. CDR3 loop: CASQPGPNQPQHF. Written as DNA, the CDR3 is TGTGCCAGCCAACCAGGGCCTAATCAGCCCCAGCATTTT. The full variable domain, its missing parts supplied by reference TRBV2 and TRBJ1-5, is EPEVTQTPSHQVTQMGQEVILRCVPISNHLYFYWYRQILGQKVEFLVSFYNNEISEKSEIFDDQFSVERPDGSNFTLKIRSTKLEDSAMYFCASQPGPNQPQHFGDGTRLSIL.

The rearrangement links TRBV7-8 to TRBJ2-3; perhaps TRBD2 as D (5 bases). Germline CDR1 is SGHVS and CDR2 is FQNEAQ. Trimming removed 5 bases from V and 4 bases from J, with 16 bases in between. The CDR3 is 15 residues long. Here the CDR3 DNA reads TGTGCCAGCAGCCCCGCCGGGCTAGCCCCAGATACGCAGTATTTT. Protein product: CASSPAGLAPDTQYF.

This chain links TRBV28 with TRBJ1-2; D is possibly TRBD1 (6 bases). Germline lookup yields CDR1 MDHEN and CDR2 SYDVKM. Trimming pared 5 bases from V and 7 bases from J, leaving 20 bases between. The CDR3 is made up of 15 amino acids. The CDR3 DNA reads TGTGCCAGCAGTATAGACAGGTGGGGGCGGTCTGGCTACACCTTC. As protein: CASSIDRWGRSGYTF.

V is TRBV5-1 and J is TRBJ1-5; the D is unclear. CDR1 is SGHRS and CDR2 is YFSETQ in the germline V gene. CDR3 size: 15 residues. The germline V and J ends were trimmed by 4 bases and 0 bases, with 11 bases remaining between them. The CDR3 reads CASSPDSYSNQPQHF. In DNA form, the CDR3 reads TGCGCCAGCAGCCCCGATTCCTATAGCAATCAGCCCCAGCATTTT.

The rearrangement joins TRBV28 to TRBJ2-7, with 10 positions matching TRBD1. Trimming at V came to 2 bases and at J to 6 bases, leaving 1 base not matched to a gene. The CDR3 length is 13 residues. Per germline, CDR1 MDHEN and CDR2 SYDVKM. The DNA of the CDR3 is TGTGCCAGCAGTTTAGACAGGGGGCGCGAGCAGTACTTC. Protein sequence: CASSLDRGREQYF.

The genes are TRBV5-4 and TRBJ2-1; D may be TRBD1 (5 bases). The germline V and J ends were trimmed by 0 bases and 1 base, with 11 bases remaining between them. Germline CDR1 is SGHNT and CDR2 is YYREEE (reference sequence). The CDR3 spans 16 residues. The CDR3 region is CASSLVGVTSYNEQFF. CDR3 DNA sequence: TGTGCCAGCAGCTTGGTAGGGGTTACGTCCTACAATGAGCAGTTCTTC.

The chain links TRBV19 to TRBJ1-4, with a possible D match to TRBD1 (5 bases). This CDR3 is built from 16 residues. The V end was cut by 5 bases, the J end by 3 bases, with 16 bases between. CDR1 is LNHDA and CDR2 is SQIVND in the germline V gene (reference sequence). The chain's CDR3 is CASSQGATGANEKLFF. As DNA, the CDR3 is TGTGCCAGTAGTCAAGGGGCGACGGGAGCTAATGAAAAACTGTTTTTT.

This clone was counted a few times. J is TRBJ1-2 and V is TRBV20-1; maybe TRBD1 (6 bases). Germline lookup yields CDR1 DFQATT and CDR2 SNEGSKA (reference sequence). The CDR3 has 14 amino acids. Trimming left V 3 bases short and J 1 base short, with 12 bases between. This CDR3 is CSASRQGLNYGYTF. The DNA of the CDR3 is TGCAGTGCTAGTCGGCAGGGGCTTAACTATGGCTACACCTTC.

The chain employs TRBV2 and TRBJ1-2; unclear D gene. Trimming cost V 4 bases and J 7 bases, with 10 bases left between them. CDR3 length: 12 residues. CDR1 is SNHLY, CDR2 FYNNEI, per germline. The CDR3 sequence: CASSVVGSGYTF. CDR3 coding DNA: TGTGCCAGCAGTGTGGTAGGGAGTGGCTACACCTTC.